Listed below are T cell receptor beta chains from one sample, sequenced in a study of cytomegalovirus exposure and HLA in healthy donors. Data came from immunoSEQ multiplex PCR; TCRdb stores just in-frame clones and leaves some out. The sample has more than 90,000 clones; about 80% are singletons. The sequencing sample was made of PBMCs. The receptors were sampled from a man in his forties or fifties in good health and CMV-seronegative. CDR3s include the opening cysteine and the closing phenylalanine or tryptophan. A D gene is named only where the DNA matches it firmly. Only part of the rows carry a size: once, few, many, or a class if the clone is expanded.

J gene: TRBJ2-2; D gene: -; V gene: TRBV5-4; clone size: -; CDR3 DNA: TGTGCCAGCAGCTTTAGGGGGCGGGACGGGGAGCTGTTTTTT; CDR3 protein: CASSFRGRDGELFF
J gene: TRBJ2-2; D gene: -; V gene: TRBV5-1; clone size: -; CDR3 DNA: TGCGCCAGCAGCGCTACCTGGGGCCAGGAGAACACCGGGGAGCTGTTTTTT; CDR3 protein: CASSATWGQENTGELFF
J gene: TRBJ2-7; D gene: TRBD2; V gene: TRBV5-1; clone size: -; CDR3 DNA: TGCGCCAGCAGCTTGAGTCTAGCGGCTACCTACGAGCAGTACTTC; CDR3 protein: CASSLSLAATYEQYF
J gene: TRBJ2-7; D gene: -; V gene: TRBV21-1; clone size: -; CDR3 DNA: TGTGCCAGCAGCGCCGTTCTGGGACTAGCTGGCGAGCAGTACTTC; CDR3 protein: CASSAVLGLAGEQYF
J gene: TRBJ1-5; D gene: TRBD1; V gene: TRBV10-2; clone size: -; CDR3 DNA: TGCGCCAGCACTCTAACAGGGGCCGGTCAGCCCCAGCATTTT; CDR3 protein: CASTLTGAGQPQHF
J gene: TRBJ1-1; D gene: TRBD1; V gene: TRBV19; clone size: -; CDR3 DNA: TGTGCCAGTAGTCCGGACAGGGGGCGAGGCACTGAAGCTTTCTTT; CDR3 protein: CASSPDRGRGTEAFF
J gene: TRBJ1-5; D gene: -; V gene: TRBV5-6; clone size: -; CDR3 DNA: TGTGCCAGCAGCAACAGGCCGGATCAGCCCCAGCATTTT; CDR3 protein: CASSNRPDQPQHF
J gene: TRBJ1-1; D gene: -; V gene: TRBV14; clone size: once; CDR3 DNA: TGTGCCAGCAGCCAAGGCCGGGGGGGAGCCACTGAAGCTTTCTTT; CDR3 protein: CASSQGRGGATEAFF
J gene: TRBJ1-5; D gene: -; V gene: TRBV19; clone size: few; CDR3 DNA: TGTGCCAGTAGTATAACCCGACGGGGCAATCAGCCCCAGCATTTT; CDR3 protein: CASSITRRGNQPQHF
J gene: TRBJ2-3; D gene: -; V gene: TRBV7-9; clone size: -; CDR3 DNA: TGTGCCAGCAGCTTAGGTCTTGCGTCAGATACGCAGTATTTT; CDR3 protein: CASSLGLASDTQYF
J gene: TRBJ1-3; D gene: -; V gene: TRBV7-9; clone size: -; CDR3 DNA: TGTGCCAGCAGCTTAGTAAACCGAGGACAGAATTTT; CDR3 protein: CASSLVNRGQNF
J gene: TRBJ1-2; D gene: -; V gene: TRBV9; clone size: -; CDR3 DNA: TGTGCCAGCAGCGCCAGAGACAGGTTTGGCAATGGCTACACCTTC; CDR3 protein: CASSARDRFGNGYTF
J gene: TRBJ2-2; D gene: -; V gene: TRBV2; clone size: -; CDR3 DNA: TGTGCCAGCAGGATGGACAGGAACACCGGGGAGCTGTTTTTT; CDR3 protein: CASRMDRNTGELFF
J gene: TRBJ2-1; D gene: -; V gene: TRBV28; clone size: -; CDR3 DNA: TGTGCCAGCAGTCCCCCCGGGGTCTACAATGAGCAGTTCTTC; CDR3 protein: CASSPPGVYNEQFF
J gene: TRBJ2-1; D gene: TRBD1; V gene: TRBV5-4; clone size: once; CDR3 DNA: TGTGCCAGCAGCCTACCCACAGGGGGCGGTCGGCCCAATGAGCAGTTCTTC; CDR3 protein: CASSLPTGGGRPNEQFF
J gene: TRBJ2-5; D gene: TRBD1; V gene: TRBV5-8; clone size: -; CDR3 DNA: TGTGCCAGCAGCTCGGACAGGCAAGAGACCCAGTACTTC; CDR3 protein: CASSSDRQETQYF
J gene: TRBJ2-2; D gene: -; V gene: TRBV4-2; clone size: -; CDR3 DNA: TGTGCCAGCAGCCAGGGATGGTCTCGGGGTCACGGCGGGGAGCTGTTTTTT; CDR3 protein: CASSQGWSRGHGGELFF
J gene: TRBJ1-2; D gene: -; V gene: TRBV28; clone size: few; CDR3 DNA: TGTGCCAGCAGTTTTGGGGGGGCCGGCTACACCTTC; CDR3 protein: CASSFGGAGYTF
J gene: TRBJ2-2; D gene: -; V gene: TRBV28; clone size: -; CDR3 DNA: TGTGCCACTAATGGGCGGGACAGATTCACCGGGGAGCTGTTTTTT; CDR3 protein: CATNGRDRFTGELFF
J gene: TRBJ1-2; D gene: TRBD1; V gene: TRBV6-5; clone size: -; CDR3 DNA: TGTGCCAGCAAACCTTCCGGGACAGGCAACTATGGCTACACCTTC; CDR3 protein: CASKPSGTGNYGYTF
J gene: TRBJ2-7; D gene: TRBD2; V gene: TRBV6-5; clone size: -; CDR3 DNA: TGTGCCAGCAGTCGGGGGGAGGGCTCCTACGAGCAGTACTTC; CDR3 protein: CASSRGEGSYEQYF
J gene: TRBJ1-1; D gene: TRBD1; V gene: TRBV7-2; clone size: -; CDR3 DNA: TGTGCCAGCAGCTCGGACAGGGGCGCTGAAGCTTTCTTT; CDR3 protein: CASSSDRGAEAFF
J gene: TRBJ2-1; D gene: TRBD2; V gene: TRBV9; clone size: -; CDR3 DNA: TGTGCCAGCACCGCGGGGGGCTCCCTCAATGAGCAGTTCTTC; CDR3 protein: CASTAGGSLNEQFF